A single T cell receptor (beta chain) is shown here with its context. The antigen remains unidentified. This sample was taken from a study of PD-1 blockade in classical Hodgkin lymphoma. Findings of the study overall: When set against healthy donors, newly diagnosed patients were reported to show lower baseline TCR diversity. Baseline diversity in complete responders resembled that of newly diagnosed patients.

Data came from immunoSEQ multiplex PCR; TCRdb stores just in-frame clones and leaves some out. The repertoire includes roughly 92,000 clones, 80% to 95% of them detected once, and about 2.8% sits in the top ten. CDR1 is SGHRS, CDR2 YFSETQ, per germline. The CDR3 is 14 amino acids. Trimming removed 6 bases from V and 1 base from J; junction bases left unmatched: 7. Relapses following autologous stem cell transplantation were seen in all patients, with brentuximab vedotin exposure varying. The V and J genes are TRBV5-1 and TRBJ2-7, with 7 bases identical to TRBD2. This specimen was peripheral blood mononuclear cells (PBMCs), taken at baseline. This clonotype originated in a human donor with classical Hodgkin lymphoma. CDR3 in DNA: TGCGCCAGCACCGCCGGGACTAATTCCTACGAGCAGTACTTC. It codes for CASTAGTNSYEQYF.